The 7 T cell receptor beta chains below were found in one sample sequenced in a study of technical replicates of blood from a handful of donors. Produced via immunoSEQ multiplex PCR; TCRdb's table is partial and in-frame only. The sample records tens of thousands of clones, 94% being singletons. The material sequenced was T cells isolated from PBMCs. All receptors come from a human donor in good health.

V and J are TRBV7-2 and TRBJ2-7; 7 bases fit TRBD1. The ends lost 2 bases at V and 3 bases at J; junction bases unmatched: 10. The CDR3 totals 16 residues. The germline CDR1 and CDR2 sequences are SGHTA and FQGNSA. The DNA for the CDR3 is TGTGCCAGCAGCTTACCCCGGGACAGTCCTTTCTACGAGCAGTACTTC. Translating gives CASSLPRDSPFYEQYF. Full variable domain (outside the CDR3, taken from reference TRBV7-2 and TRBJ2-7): GAGVSQSPSNKVTEKGKDVELRCDPISGHTALYWYRQSLGQGLEFLIYFQGNSAPDKSGLPSDRFSAERTGGSVSTLTIQRTQQEDSAVYLCASSLPRDSPFYEQYFGPGTRLTVT.

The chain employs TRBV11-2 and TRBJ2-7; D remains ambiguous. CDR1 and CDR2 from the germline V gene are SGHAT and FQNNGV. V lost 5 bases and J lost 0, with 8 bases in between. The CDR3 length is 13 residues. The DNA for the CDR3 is TGTGCCAGCAGCCACCGGGTCTCCTACGAGCAGTACTTC. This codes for CASSHRVSYEQYF.

The CDR3 coding sequence is TGTGCCAGCAGCCCTGGGACTAGCTACGAGCAGTACTTC. Protein sequence: CASSPGTSYEQYF. The chain joins TRBV9 to TRBJ2-7; TRBD2 aligns across 8 bases. With 4 bases clipped from V and 3 bases from J, the junction kept 3 bases outside the gene matches. The CDR3 has 13 residues. Germline values: CDR1 SGDLS, CDR2 YYNGEE.

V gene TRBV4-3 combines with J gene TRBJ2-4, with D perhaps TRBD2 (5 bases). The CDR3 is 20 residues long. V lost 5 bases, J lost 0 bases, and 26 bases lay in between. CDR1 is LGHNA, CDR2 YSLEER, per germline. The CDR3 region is CASSKIPGNPTILAKNIQYF. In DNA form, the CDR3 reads TGCGCCAGCAGCAAAATCCCCGGGAACCCCACTATCCTAGCCAAAAACATTCAGTACTTC.

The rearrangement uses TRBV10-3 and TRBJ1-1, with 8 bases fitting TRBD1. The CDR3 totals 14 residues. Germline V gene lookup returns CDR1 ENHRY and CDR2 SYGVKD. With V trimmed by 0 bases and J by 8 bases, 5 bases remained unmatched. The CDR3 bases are TGTGCCATCAGTGAGTCGACGAGGACAGGGGAAGCTTTCTTT. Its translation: CAISESTRTGEAFF.

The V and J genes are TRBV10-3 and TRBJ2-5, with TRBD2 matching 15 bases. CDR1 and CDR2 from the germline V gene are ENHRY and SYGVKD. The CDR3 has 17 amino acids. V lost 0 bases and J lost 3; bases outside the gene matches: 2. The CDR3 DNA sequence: TGTGCCATCAGTGAGTCAGGACTAGCGGGAGGGAAAGAGACCCAGTACTTC. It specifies CAISESGLAGGKETQYF.

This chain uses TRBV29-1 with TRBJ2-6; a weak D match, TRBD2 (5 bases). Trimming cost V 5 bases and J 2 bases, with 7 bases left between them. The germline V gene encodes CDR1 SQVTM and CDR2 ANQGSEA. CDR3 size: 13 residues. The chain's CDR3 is CSVSGTGANVLTF. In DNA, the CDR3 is TGCAGCGTTTCGGGGACTGGGGCCAACGTCCTGACTTTC.